The clone carrying this T cell receptor (beta chain) was seen repeatedly, ten times or more. TCRdb reprocessed the reads with MiXCR, giving one entry per CDR3 protein. The repertoire holds around 210,000 distinct CDR3 sequences, with approximately 7% as singletons. Germline V lookup: CDR1 MDHEN, CDR2 SYDVKM. After removal of 2 bases from V and 2 bases from J, the junction contained 16 bases not matched to a gene. CDR3 length: 20 amino acids. This sample was included in a study of T cell repertoires in cytomegalovirus infection. The rearrangement links TRBV28 to TRBJ2-3; 10 nucleotides agree with TRBD2. Sequenced sample: PBMCs. This TCR derives from a human donor in good health (CMV status not recorded). Some clones in this sample may be carry-over from other donors' samples. The CDR3 protein is CASSLGLAVGLADNTDTQYF. The CDR3 region has the DNA TGTGCCAGCAGTTTAGGACTAGCGGTTGGCCTAGCGGATAACACAGATACGCAGTATTTT. The complete variable domain, with remaining parts taken from reference TRBV28 and TRBJ2-3, reads DVKVTQSSRYLVKRTGEKVFLECVQDMDHENMFWYRQDPGLGLRLIYFSYDVKMKEKGDIPEGYSVSREKKERFSLILESASTNQTSMYLCASSLGLAVGLADNTDTQYFGPGTRLTVL.